The present TCR beta chain was sequenced within a study of T cells in tuberculosis. The overall study: PBMC were archived before or within 7 days of starting treatment.

Deletions cut 0 bases from V and 3 bases from J, with 10 bases between. This CDR3 contains 14 residues. The germline CDR1 and CDR2 sequences are SGHRS and YFSETQ. Repertoires were generated with immunoSEQ multiplex PCR, while TCRdb's copy carries only in-frame clones and drops some. The sample has 35,000 to 45,000 clones; approximately 94% are singletons. Noted time point: new active TB diagnosis, blood taken before or within 7 days of starting treatment. This sequence originates from an adult with tuberculosis. Sequenced material: PBMCs, taken at tuberculosis diagnosis. The V and J genes are TRBV5-1 and TRBJ2-7; no firm D call. CDR3 region: CASSLALSGYEQYF. As DNA, the CDR3 is TGCGCCAGCAGCTTGGCCTTGAGTGGCTACGAGCAGTACTTC.